The T cell receptor beta chain described here comes from a study of blood T cell repertoires in COVID-19. CDR1 and CDR2 (germline): SGDLS, YYNGEE. V lost 2 bases and J lost 9, with 20 bases in between. This CDR3 is built from 15 residues. Participant-reported clinical history was the basis for cohort assignment. Cohort 3 donors were reported recovered after two negative PCRs, clearance, or symptom resolution. Profiled with immunoSEQ multiplex PCR; TCRdb holds only in-frame clones, not every one. The data contain fewer than 350,000 clones, about 89% of them singletons. The sequenced sample consisted of PBMCs or T cells enriched from blood (not recorded which). The J gene is TRBJ2-5, the V gene TRBV9; D might be TRBD2 (6 bases). The sequence was obtained from a man aged 55 to 70 who had recovered from COVID-19. In nucleotides, the CDR3 is TGTGCCAGCAGCGTGGAGGCGGGAACAAGTGTGGCCCAGTACTTC. Translating it yields CASSVEAGTSVAQYF.